This T cell receptor beta chain was obtained from a study of vaccination and CD4 T cells after COVID-19. Study in general: The post-COVID samples were taken a median roughly 96 days after diagnosis, anywhere from 35 to 161. Stimulation used overlapping spike peptides from SARS-CoV-2, HCoV-NL63, HCoV-OC43 and HCoV-229E.

CDR3 length equals 18 residues. Germline loops: CDR1 LGHNA, CDR2 YNFKEQ. Trimming removed 0 bases at V and 3 bases at J, with 20 bases between. Described treatment: roughly 11-day PBMC culture with coronavirus spike peptide pools or control peptides (ViraFEST assay). ViraFEST sequenced TCRs after peptide-pool expansion of antigen-specific T cells. The Oncomine TCR Beta short-read assay was applied to DNA of cultured CD4+ T cells. From cultured CD4+ T cells, genomic DNA was extracted. One entry per CDR3 protein, called by TCRdb with MiXCR from the PCR reads. The sample includes 15,000 to 20,000 distinct CDR3 sequences, around 28% of them seen just once. As concerns this clonotype: Its specificity is unknown.

This chain connects TRBV4-2 to TRBJ1-2, with a weak D call TRBD1 (5 bases). This receptor was identified in a human donor with COVID-19. Sequencing was performed on cultured CD4+ T cells from blood. The CDR3 loop reads CASSQDFGARGGDYGYTF. DNA for the CDR3: TGTGCCAGCAGCCAAGATTTCGGGGCGCGTGGAGGGGACTATGGCTACACCTTC.